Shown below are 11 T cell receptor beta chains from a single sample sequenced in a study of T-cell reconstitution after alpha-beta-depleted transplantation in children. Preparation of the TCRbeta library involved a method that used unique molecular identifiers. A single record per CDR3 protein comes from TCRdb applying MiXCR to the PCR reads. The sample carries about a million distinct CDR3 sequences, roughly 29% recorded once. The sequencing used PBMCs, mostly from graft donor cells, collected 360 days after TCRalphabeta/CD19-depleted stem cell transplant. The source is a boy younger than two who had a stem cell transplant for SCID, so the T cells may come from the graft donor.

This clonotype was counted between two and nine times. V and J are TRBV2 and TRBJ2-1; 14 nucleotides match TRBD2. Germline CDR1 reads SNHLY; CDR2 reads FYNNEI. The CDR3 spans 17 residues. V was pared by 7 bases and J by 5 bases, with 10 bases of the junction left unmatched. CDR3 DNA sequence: TGTGCCAGCACCTTCTTGGGACTAGCGGGGGACGACAATGAGCAGTTCTTC. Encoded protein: CASTFLGLAGDDNEQFF.

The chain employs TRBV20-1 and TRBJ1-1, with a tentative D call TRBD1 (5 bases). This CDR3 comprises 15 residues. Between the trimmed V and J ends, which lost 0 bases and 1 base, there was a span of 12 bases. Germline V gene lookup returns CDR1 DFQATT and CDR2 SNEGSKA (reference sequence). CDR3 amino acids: CSARDPGLGNTEAFF. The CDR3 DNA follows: TGCAGTGCTAGAGATCCAGGGTTGGGGAACACTGAAGCTTTCTTT.

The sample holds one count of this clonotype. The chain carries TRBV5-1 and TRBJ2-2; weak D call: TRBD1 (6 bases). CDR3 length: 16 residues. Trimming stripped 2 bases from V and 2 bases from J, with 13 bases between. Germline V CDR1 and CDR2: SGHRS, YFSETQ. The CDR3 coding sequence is TGCGCCAGCAGCTTCAGGGGACCCCCCAACACCGGGGAGCTGTTTTTT. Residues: CASSFRGPPNTGELFF. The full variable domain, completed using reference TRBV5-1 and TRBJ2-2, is KAGVTQTPRYLIKTRGQQVTLSCSPISGHRSVSWYQQTPGQGLQFLFEYFSETQRNKGNFPGRFSGRQFSNSRSEMNVSTLELGDSALYLCASSFRGPPNTGELFFGEGSRLTVL.

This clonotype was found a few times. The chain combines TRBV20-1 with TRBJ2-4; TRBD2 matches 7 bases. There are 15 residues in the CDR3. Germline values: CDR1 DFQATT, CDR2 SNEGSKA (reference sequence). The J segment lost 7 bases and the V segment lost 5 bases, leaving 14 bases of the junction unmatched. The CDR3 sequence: CSAAFSGGSVNIQYF. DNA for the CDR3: TGCAGTGCTGCATTTTCCGGGGGGTCAGTCAACATTCAGTACTTC.

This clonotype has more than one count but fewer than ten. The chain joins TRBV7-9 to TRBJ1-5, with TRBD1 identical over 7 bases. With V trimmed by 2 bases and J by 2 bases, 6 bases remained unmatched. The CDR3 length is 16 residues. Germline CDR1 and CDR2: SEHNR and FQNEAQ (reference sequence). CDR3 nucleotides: TGTGCCAGCAGCTTATTGGACAGGCTGGGCAATCAGCCCCAGCATTTT. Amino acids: CASSLLDRLGNQPQHF. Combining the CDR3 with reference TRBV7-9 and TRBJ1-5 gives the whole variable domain DTGVSQNPRHKITKRGQNVTFRCDPISEHNRLYWYRQTLGQGPEFLTYFQNEAQLEKSRLLSDRFSAERPKGSFSTLEIQRTEQGDSAMYLCASSLLDRLGNQPQHFGDGTRLSIL.

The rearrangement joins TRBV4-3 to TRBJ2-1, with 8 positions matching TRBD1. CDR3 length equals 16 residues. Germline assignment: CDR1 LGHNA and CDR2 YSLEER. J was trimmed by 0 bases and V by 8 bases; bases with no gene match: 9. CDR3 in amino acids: CASAADRDTSYNEQFF. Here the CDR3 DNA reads TGCGCCAGCGCCGCGGACAGGGATACCTCCTACAATGAGCAGTTCTTC.

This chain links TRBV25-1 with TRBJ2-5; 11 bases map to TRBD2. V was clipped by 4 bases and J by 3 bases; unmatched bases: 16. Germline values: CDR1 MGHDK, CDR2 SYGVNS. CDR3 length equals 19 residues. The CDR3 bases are TGTGCCAGCAGTGTATTTAGCGGGGGGGCCTTCCGAACGAAAGAGACCCAGTACTTC. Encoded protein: CASSVFSGGAFRTKETQYF.

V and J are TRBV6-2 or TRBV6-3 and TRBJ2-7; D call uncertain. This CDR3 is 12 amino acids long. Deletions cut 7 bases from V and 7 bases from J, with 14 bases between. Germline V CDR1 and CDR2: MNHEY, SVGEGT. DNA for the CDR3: TGTGCCAGCAAGCCCGGGCTGGGGGAGCAGTACTTC. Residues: CASKPGLGEQYF.

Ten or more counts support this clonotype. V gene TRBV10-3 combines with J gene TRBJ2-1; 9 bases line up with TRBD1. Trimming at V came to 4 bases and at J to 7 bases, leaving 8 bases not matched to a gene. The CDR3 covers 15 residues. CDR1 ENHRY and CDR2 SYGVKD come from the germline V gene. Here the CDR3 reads CAISAPGTGRNEQFF. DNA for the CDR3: TGTGCCATCAGTGCCCCCGGGACAGGGAGGAATGAGCAGTTCTTC.

In nucleotides, the CDR3 is TGTGCCAGCAGCCCCACATTCGGGACAGCCACATACGAGCAGTACTTC. Translation gives CASSPTFGTATYEQYF. The rearrangement joins TRBV7-2 to TRBJ2-7; 7 positions agree with TRBD1. The CDR3 covers 16 residues. The V and J ends lost 5 bases and 4 bases, in that order; junction bases with no gene match: 14. Germline loops: CDR1 SGHTA, CDR2 FQGNSA.

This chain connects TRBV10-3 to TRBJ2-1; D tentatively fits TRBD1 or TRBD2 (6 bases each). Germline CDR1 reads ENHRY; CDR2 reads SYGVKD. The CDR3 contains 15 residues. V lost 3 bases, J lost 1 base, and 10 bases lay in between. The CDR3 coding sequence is TGTGCCATCAGTGACCCGGGGGCTTCCTACAATGAGCAGTTCTTC. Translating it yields CAISDPGASYNEQFF.